One and the same sample provided the 17 T cell receptor beta chains below, sequenced in a study of blood T cell repertoires in COVID-19. This table comes from immunoSEQ multiplex PCR, and its TCRdb copy is limited to in-frame clones, with some not included. The sample shows tens of thousands of clones, 70% to 80% of them seen only once. What was sequenced was peripheral blood. These receptors came from a woman older than 75 with active or convalescent COVID-19.

The table lists this clone with a count of one. The chain has TRBV7-8 and TRBJ1-2; D might be TRBD1 (6 bases). Per germline, CDR1 SGHVS and CDR2 FQNEAQ. There are 15 residues in the CDR3. V was clipped by 7 bases and J by 6 bases, with 21 bases between them. The DNA for the CDR3 is TGTGCCAGCACCACCCCGGCGTTCACAGGGAATGGCTACACCTTC. Protein: CASTTPAFTGNGYTF. Supplemented by reference TRBV7-8 and TRBJ1-2, the full variable domain reads GAGVSQSPRYKVAKRGQDVALRCDPISGHVSLFWYQQALGQGPEFLTYFQNEAQLDKSGLPSDRFFAERPEGSVSTLKIQRTQQEDSAVYLCASTTPAFTGNGYTFGSGTRLTVV.

The gene calls are TRBV14 and TRBJ2-1; D is possibly TRBD2 (5 bases). Trimming took off 2 bases at V and 3 bases at J, with 8 bases between the two ends. The CDR3 runs to 14 residues. CDR1 SGHDN and CDR2 FVKESK come from the germline V gene. CDR3: CASSQRGIYNEQFF. The CDR3 DNA follows: TGTGCCAGCAGCCAACGAGGGATCTACAATGAGCAGTTCTTC.

The V call is TRBV27, the J call TRBJ2-7; TRBD2 might be the D (5 bases). Germline lookup yields CDR1 MNHEY and CDR2 SMNVEV (reference sequence). Trimming pared 6 bases from V and 4 bases from J, leaving 13 bases between. This CDR3 has 13 residues. CDR3 sequence (DNA): TGTGCCAGCAGCCAGTCGGGGAGATACGAGCAGTACTTC. This gives the protein CASSQSGRYEQYF.

The chain uses TRBV5-8 and TRBJ1-1; tentatively, D is TRBD1 (5 bases). Germline CDR1 is SGHTS and CDR2 is YDEGEE. This CDR3 has 15 residues. V was shortened by 2 bases and J by 1 base, with 12 bases between the two germline ends. CDR3 coding DNA: TGTGCCAGCAGCTTTCGGGGGGGGAAGAACACTGAAGCTTTCTTT. Protein sequence: CASSFRGGKNTEAFF.

The chain combines TRBV6-6 with TRBJ1-6; D call uncertain. The V gene's germline CDR1 is MNHNY and CDR2 SVGAGI (reference sequence). CDR3 length: 12 amino acids. V lost 5 bases to trimming and J lost 9 bases, with 8 bases between them. The CDR3 DNA reads as TGTGCCAGCAGTCAAGCAACTTCACCCCTCCACTTT. Its translation: CASSQATSPLHF.

The V call is TRBV5-8, the J call TRBJ1-1, with TRBD1 as a possible D gene (5 bases). V lost 6 bases and J lost 4, with 19 bases in between. Germline V gives CDR1 SGHTS, CDR2 YDEGEE. The length of the CDR3 is 15 residues. CDR3 amino acids: CASIIQGLRVTEAFF. Written as DNA, the CDR3 is TGTGCCAGCATCATTCAGGGTTTGCGAGTCACTGAAGCTTTCTTT.

Details on this clone: Other DNA sequences within the sample encode an identical CDR3. The chain uses TRBV5-1 and TRBJ1-2; D remains unclear. This CDR3 contains 13 residues. Germline values: CDR1 SGHRS, CDR2 YFSETQ. V was shortened by 0 bases and J by 5 bases, with 8 bases between the two germline ends. The CDR3 sequence: CASSLAGGYGYTF. As DNA, the CDR3 is TGCGCCAGCAGCTTGGCCGGAGGGTATGGCTACACCTTC.

A few counts support this clone. The chain combines TRBV14 with TRBJ2-3, with D possibly TRBD2 on 5 matching bases. The CDR3 contains 14 residues. V dropped 10 bases and J dropped 1 base, with 15 bases sitting between them. The V gene's germline CDR1 is SGHDN and CDR2 FVKESK. This chain's CDR3 is CATDPTSGTDTQYF. CDR3 bases: TGTGCCACAGACCCTACTAGTGGCACAGATACGCAGTATTTT.

The V and J genes are TRBV7-9 and TRBJ2-5, with D perhaps TRBD1 (6 bases). Germline CDR1 reads SEHNR; CDR2 reads FQNEAQ (reference sequence). This CDR3 is 14 amino acids long. The ends were cut back, 4 bases at V and 5 bases at J, with 14 bases in the middle. The DNA for the CDR3 is TGTGCCAGCAGCTCCCGACAGGCCTGGGAGACCCAGTACTTC. This translates into CASSSRQAWETQYF.

The V gene is TRBV4-2, the J gene TRBJ1-2; D gene uncertain. The germline gives CDR1 LGHNA, CDR2 YNFKEQ. The CDR3 length is 16 residues. Trimming took off 2 bases at V and 6 bases at J, with 19 bases between the two ends. The CDR3 here is CASSQSLAVLSDGYTF. CDR3 nucleotide sequence: TGTGCCAGCAGCCAATCATTAGCTGTGCTAAGCGATGGCTACACCTTC.

The chain recombines TRBV12-5 with TRBJ2-3, with 8 nucleotides matching TRBD1. The CDR3 length is 14 residues. Trimming took 5 bases from V and 6 from J; bases not matched to a gene: 7. Germline V lookup: CDR1 LGHNT, CDR2 FRNRAP. CDR3 sequence: CASGDTGGGDTQYF. Written as DNA, the CDR3 is TGTGCTAGTGGTGACACAGGGGGTGGGGATACGCAGTATTTT.

This clone was counted at least ten times. This chain connects TRBV27 to TRBJ2-7, with 8 positions matching TRBD2. J was trimmed by 5 bases and V by 3 bases; bases with no gene match: 12. Germline CDR1 reads MNHEY; CDR2 reads SMNVEV (reference sequence). This CDR3 region has 16 residues. CDR3 sequence (DNA): TGTGCCAGCAGTTTTGCAGCGGGAGTAAGGGGAAACGAGCAGTACTTC. Its protein is CASSFAAGVRGNEQYF.

The V and J genes are TRBV12-3 or TRBV12-4 and TRBJ2-7, with unresolved D. The CDR3 contains 12 residues. Trimming took 8 bases from V and 6 from J, leaving 14 bases between them. The CDR3 reads CASLGPGSEQYF. The CDR3 DNA reads as TGTGCCAGCCTAGGCCCGGGTTCCGAGCAGTACTTC.

The table lists this clone with a few counts. V is TRBV15 and J is TRBJ1-4, with unresolved D. CDR1 is LNHNV, CDR2 YYDKDF, per germline (reference sequence). The CDR3 runs 14 residues. Trimming took 5 bases from V and 5 from J, leaving 12 bases between them. The DNA for the CDR3 is TGTGCCACCAGCTTTGGCAAACGAAATGAAAAACTGTTTTTT. This encodes CATSFGKRNEKLFF.

This chain uses TRBV15 with TRBJ1-6; D gene uncertain. The CDR3 covers 12 residues. CDR1 is LNHNV and CDR2 is YYDKDF in the germline V gene (reference sequence). Trimming took 3 bases from V and 6 from J, leaving 3 bases between them. Here the CDR3 DNA reads TGTGCCACCAGCAGCTTTAATTCACCCCTCCACTTT. Its translation: CATSSFNSPLHF.

The chain is built from TRBV5-6 and TRBJ1-2, with D unresolved. V gave up 5 bases and J gave up 2 bases, with 16 bases separating them. From germline, CDR1 is SGHDT and CDR2 YYEEEE. This CDR3 is 15 amino acids long. The CDR3: CASRDFGESNYGYTF. CDR3 nucleotide sequence: TGTGCCAGCAGGGACTTTGGGGAGTCGAACTATGGCTACACCTTC.

This chain joins TRBV28 and TRBJ2-7; D is uncertain. This CDR3 is built from 15 residues. CDR1 and CDR2 (germline): MDHEN, SYDVKM. Between the trimmed V and J ends, which lost 6 bases and 0 bases, there was a span of 15 bases. CDR3 DNA: TGTGCCAGCAGGTCTATACAACACAGCTCCTACGAGCAGTACTTC. Residues: CASRSIQHSSYEQYF.